This TCR beta chain appears in the sequencing data of a study of OX40 agonist ivuxolimab in advanced cancers. Profiled with immunoSEQ multiplex PCR; TCRdb holds only in-frame clones, not every one. The data show 76,000 or so clones, approximately 85% seen once. V was pared by 4 bases and J by 11 bases, with 23 bases between. The CDR3 consists of 15 residues. Germline values: CDR1 SQVTM, CDR2 ANQGSEA. To note about this clone: No antigen is known for it.

General study findings and limits: Patients with a partial response at 0.1-3.0 mg/kg had among the lowest clonal expansion. Both CD4+ and CD8+ T cell populations in blood had undergone clonal expansion by week 6 at 0.1 to 3.0 mg/kg.

This chain uses TRBV29-1 with TRBJ1-4; TRBD1 might be the D (6 bases). This receptor was taken from an adult with an advanced solid tumor such as melanoma, head and neck, liver or kidney cancer. Sequenced here: CD4+ or CD8+ T cells sorted from blood, sampled in a trial of the OX40 agonist ivuxolimab. The CDR3 loop reads CSVAPTGSGFVKLFF. The CDR3 DNA sequence: TGCAGCGTTGCCCCCACAGGGTCCGGCTTTGTGAAACTGTTTTTT.